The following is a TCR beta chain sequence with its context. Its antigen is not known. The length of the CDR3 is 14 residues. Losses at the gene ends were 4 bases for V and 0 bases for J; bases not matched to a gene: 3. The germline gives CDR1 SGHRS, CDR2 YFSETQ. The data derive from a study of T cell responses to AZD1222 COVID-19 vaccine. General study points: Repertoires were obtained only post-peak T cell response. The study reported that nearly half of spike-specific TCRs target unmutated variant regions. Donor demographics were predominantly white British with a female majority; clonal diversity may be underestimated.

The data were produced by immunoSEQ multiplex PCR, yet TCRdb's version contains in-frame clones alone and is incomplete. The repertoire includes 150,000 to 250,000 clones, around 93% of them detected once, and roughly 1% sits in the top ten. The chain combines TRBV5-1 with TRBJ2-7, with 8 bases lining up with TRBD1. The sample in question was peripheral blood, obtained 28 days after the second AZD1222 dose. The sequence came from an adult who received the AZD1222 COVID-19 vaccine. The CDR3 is CASSRQGTSYEQYF. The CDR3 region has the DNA TGCGCCAGCAGCCGACAGGGGACCTCCTACGAGCAGTACTTC.